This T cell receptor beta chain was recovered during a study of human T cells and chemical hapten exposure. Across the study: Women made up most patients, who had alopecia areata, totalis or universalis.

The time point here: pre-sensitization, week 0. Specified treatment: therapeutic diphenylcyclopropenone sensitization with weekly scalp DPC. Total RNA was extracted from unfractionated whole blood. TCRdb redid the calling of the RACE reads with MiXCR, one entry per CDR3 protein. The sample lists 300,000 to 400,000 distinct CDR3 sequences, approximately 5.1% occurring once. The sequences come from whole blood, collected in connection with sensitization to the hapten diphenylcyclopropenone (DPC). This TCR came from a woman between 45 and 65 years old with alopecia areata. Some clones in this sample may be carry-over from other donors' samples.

DNA of the CDR3: TGTGCCAGCAGATGGACTAGCGGGAGCTACGAGCAGTACTTC. Translating gives CASRWTSGSYEQYF. The V gene is TRBV6-5, the J gene TRBJ2-7, with 13 bases matching TRBD2. Trimming took 6 bases from V and 3 from J; bases not matched to a gene: 2. CDR3 length: 14 residues. Germline values: CDR1 MNHEY, CDR2 SVGAGI.